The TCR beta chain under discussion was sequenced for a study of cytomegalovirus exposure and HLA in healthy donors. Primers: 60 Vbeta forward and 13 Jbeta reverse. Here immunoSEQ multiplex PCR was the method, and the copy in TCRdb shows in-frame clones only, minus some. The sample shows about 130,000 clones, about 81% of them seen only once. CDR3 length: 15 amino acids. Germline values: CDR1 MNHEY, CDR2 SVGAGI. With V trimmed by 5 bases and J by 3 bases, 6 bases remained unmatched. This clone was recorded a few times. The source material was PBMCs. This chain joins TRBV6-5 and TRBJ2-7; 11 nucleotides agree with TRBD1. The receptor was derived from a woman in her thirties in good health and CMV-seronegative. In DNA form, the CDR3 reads TGTGCCAGCAGTAAATCCGGGACAGGGGGCTACGAGCAGTACTTC. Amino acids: CASSKSGTGGYEQYF.